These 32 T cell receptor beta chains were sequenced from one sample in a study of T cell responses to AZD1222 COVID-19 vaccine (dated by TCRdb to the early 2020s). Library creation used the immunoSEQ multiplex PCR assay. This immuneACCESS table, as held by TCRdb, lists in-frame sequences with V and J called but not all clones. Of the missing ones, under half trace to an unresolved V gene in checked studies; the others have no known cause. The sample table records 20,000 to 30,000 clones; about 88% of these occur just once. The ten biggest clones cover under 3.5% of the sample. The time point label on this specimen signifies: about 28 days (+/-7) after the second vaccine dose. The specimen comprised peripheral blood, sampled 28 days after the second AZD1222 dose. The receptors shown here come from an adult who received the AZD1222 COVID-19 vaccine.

The CDR3 here is CASSLVVGQGRQETQYF. The CDR3 DNA is TGCGCCAGCAGCTTGGTAGTGGGACAGGGAAGACAAGAGACCCAGTACTTC. The chain recombines TRBV5-1 with TRBJ2-5; TRBD1 matches 9 bases. J was trimmed by 2 bases and V by 0 bases; bases with no gene match: 8. This CDR3 region has 17 residues. Germline values: CDR1 SGHRS, CDR2 YFSETQ. Together with reference TRBV5-1 and TRBJ2-5, the CDR3 gives the full variable domain: KAGVTQTPRYLIKTRGQQVTLSCSPISGHRSVSWYQQTPGQGLQFLFEYFSETQRNKGNFPGRFSGRQFSNSRSEMNVSTLELGDSALYLCASSLVVGQGRQETQYFGPGTRLLVL.

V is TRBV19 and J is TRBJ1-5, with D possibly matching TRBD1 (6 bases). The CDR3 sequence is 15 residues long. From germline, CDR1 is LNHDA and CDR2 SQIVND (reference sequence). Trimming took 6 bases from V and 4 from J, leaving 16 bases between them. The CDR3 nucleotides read TGTGCCAGTAGGACACCGGGACAAGAAAATCAGCCCCAGCATTTT. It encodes CASRTPGQENQPQHF.

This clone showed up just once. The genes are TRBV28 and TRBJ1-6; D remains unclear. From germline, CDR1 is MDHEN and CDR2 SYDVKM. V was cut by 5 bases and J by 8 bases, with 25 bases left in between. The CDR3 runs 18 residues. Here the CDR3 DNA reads TGTGCCAGCAGTCAAGCTGTGGGCCTCGGGTCTTGGGATTCACCCCTCCACTTT. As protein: CASSQAVGLGSWDSPLHF.

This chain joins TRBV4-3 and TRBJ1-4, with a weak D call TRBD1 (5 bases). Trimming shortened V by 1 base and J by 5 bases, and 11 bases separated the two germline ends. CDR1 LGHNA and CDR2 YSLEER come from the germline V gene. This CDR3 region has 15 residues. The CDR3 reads CASSQGRGENEKLFF. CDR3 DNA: TGCGCCAGCAGCCAAGGACGAGGGGAGAATGAAAAACTGTTTTTT.

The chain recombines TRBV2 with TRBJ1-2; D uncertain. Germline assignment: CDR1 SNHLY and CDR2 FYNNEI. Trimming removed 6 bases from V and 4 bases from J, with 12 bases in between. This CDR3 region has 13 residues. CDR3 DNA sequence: TGTGCCAGCAGGGCGGACGGTCTCTATGGCTACACCTTC. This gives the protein CASRADGLYGYTF.

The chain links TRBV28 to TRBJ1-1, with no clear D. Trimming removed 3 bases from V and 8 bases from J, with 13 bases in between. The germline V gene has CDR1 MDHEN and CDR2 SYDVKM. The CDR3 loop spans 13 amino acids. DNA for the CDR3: TGTGCCAGCAGTTTCCGGGTAGTGTCGGAAGCTTTCTTT. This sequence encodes CASSFRVVSEAFF. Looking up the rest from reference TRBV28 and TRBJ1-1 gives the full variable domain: DVKVTQSSRYLVKRTGEKVFLECVQDMDHENMFWYRQDPGLGLRLIYFSYDVKMKEKGDIPEGYSVSREKKERFSLILESASTNQTSMYLCASSFRVVSEAFFGQGTRLTVV.

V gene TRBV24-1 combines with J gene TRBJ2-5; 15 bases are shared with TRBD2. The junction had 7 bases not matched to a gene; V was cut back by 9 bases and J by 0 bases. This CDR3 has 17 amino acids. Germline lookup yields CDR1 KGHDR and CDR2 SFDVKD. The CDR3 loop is CATGTSGGPQYQETQYF. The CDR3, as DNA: TGTGCCACCGGGACTAGCGGGGGGCCTCAGTACCAAGAGACCCAGTACTTC.

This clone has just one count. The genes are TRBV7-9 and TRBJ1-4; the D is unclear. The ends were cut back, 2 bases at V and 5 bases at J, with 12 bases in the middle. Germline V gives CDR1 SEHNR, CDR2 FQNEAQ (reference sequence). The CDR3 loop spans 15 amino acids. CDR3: CASSLRASTNEKLFF. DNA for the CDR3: TGTGCCAGCAGCTTAAGGGCCAGTACAAATGAAAAACTGTTTTTT.

The CDR3 is CATHDGAPGTGELFF. The CDR3 DNA reads TGTGCCACCCACGACGGAGCGCCGGGAACCGGGGAGCTGTTTTTT. The chain is built from TRBV19 and TRBJ2-2; the D gene is possibly TRBD2 (5 bases). Germline loops: CDR1 LNHDA, CDR2 SQIVND (reference sequence). This CDR3 spans 15 amino acids. Trimming pared 10 bases from V and 5 bases from J, leaving 20 bases between.

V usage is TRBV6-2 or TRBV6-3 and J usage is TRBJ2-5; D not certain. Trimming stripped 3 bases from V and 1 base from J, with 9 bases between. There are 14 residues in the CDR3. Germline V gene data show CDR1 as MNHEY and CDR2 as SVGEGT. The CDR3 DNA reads TGTGCCAGCAGTTATTGGGCAGTCCAAGAGACCCAGTACTTC. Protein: CASSYWAVQETQYF.

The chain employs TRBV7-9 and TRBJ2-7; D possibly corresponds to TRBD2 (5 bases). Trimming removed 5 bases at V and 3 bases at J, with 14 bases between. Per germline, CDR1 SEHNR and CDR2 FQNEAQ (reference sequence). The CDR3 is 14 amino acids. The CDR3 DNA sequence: TGTGCCAGCAGCCCCTCGGGGTCGGGCTACGAGCAGTACTTC. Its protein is CASSPSGSGYEQYF.

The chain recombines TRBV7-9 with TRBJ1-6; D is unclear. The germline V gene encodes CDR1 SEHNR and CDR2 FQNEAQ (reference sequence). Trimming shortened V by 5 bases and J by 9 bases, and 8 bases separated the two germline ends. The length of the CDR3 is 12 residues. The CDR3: CASSPEPSPLHF. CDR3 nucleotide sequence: TGTGCCAGCAGCCCGGAACCTTCACCCCTCCACTTT.

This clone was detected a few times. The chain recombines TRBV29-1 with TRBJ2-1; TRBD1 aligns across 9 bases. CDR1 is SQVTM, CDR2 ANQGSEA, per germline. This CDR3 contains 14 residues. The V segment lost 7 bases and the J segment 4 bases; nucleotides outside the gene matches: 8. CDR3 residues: CSALGGQGYNEQFF. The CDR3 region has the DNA TGCAGCGCACTAGGGGGACAGGGATACAATGAGCAGTTCTTC.

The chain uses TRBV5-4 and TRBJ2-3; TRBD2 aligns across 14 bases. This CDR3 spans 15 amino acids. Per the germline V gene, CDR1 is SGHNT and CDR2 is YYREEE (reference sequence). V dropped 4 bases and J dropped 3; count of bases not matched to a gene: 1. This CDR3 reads CASSRTSGGTDTQYF. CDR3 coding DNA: TGTGCCAGCAGCCGGACTAGCGGGGGGACAGATACGCAGTATTTT.

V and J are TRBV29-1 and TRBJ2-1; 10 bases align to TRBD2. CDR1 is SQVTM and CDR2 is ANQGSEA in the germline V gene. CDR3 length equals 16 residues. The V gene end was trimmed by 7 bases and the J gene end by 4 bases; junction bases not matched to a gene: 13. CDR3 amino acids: CSAPFPAGGHYNEQFF. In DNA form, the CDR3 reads TGCAGCGCCCCATTCCCAGCGGGGGGGCATTACAATGAGCAGTTCTTC.

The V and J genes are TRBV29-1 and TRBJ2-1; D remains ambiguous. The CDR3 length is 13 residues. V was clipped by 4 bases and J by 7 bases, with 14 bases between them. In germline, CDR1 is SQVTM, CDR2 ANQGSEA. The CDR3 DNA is TGCAGCGTTGGGAGTTGGGCCGGTAATGAGCAGTTCTTC. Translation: CSVGSWAGNEQFF.

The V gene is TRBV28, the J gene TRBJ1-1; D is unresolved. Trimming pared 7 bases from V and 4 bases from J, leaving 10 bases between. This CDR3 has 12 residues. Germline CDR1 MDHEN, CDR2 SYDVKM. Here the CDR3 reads CASKSGSTEAFF. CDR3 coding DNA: TGTGCCAGCAAATCTGGGAGCACTGAAGCTTTCTTT.

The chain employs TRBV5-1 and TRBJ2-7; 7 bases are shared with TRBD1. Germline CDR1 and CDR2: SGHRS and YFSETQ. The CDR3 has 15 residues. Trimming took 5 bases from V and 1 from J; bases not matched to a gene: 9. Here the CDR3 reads CASRAGTADSYEQYF. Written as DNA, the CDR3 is TGCGCCAGCAGGGCCGGGACAGCCGATTCCTACGAGCAGTACTTC.

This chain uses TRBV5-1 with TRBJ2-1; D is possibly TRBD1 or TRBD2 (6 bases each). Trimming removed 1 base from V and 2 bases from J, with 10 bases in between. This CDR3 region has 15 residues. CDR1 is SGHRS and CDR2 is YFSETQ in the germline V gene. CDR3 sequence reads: CASSLLGGTYNEQFF. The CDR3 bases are TGCGCCAGCAGCTTGTTAGGGGGGACCTACAATGAGCAGTTCTTC.

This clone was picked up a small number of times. CDR3 nucleotides: TGTGCCATCACTCCGGGACAGGGGGCGACCGGGGAGCTGTTTTTT. Protein: CAITPGQGATGELFF. J is TRBJ2-2 and V is TRBV10-3; 12 bases are a match to TRBD1. CDR1 is ENHRY, CDR2 SYGVKD, per germline. The CDR3 covers 15 residues. V shed 7 bases and J 5 bases; nucleotides not matched to a gene: 5.

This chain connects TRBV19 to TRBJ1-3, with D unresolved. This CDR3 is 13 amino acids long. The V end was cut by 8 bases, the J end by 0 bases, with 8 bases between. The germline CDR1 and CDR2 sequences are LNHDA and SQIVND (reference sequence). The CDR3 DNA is TGTGCCAGTGGGCAGCACTCTGGAAACACCATATATTTT. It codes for CASGQHSGNTIYF.

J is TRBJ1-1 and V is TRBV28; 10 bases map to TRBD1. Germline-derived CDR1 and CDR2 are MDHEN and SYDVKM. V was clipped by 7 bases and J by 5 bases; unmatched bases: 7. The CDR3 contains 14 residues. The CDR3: CASTLGTGVTEAFF. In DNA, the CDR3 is TGTGCCAGCACCTTGGGGACAGGGGTTACTGAAGCTTTCTTT.

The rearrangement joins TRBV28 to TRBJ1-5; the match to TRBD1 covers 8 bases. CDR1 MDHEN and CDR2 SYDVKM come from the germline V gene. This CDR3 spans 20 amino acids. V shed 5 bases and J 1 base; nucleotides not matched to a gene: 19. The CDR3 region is CASSPTGTGWGGVSNQPQHF. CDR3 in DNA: TGTGCCAGCAGTCCGACCGGGACAGGTTGGGGTGGTGTGAGCAATCAGCCCCAGCATTTT.

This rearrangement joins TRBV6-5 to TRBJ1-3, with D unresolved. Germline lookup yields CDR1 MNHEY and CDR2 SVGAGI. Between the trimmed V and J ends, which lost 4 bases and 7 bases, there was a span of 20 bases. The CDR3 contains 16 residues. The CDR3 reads CASSSPLAGSSNTIYF. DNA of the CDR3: TGTGCCAGCAGTTCCCCCCTAGCGGGTTCCTCGAACACCATATATTTT.

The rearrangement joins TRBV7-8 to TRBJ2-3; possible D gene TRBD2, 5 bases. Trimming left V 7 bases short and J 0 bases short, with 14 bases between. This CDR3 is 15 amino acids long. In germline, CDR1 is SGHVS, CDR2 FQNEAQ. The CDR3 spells CASTIVGISTDTQYF. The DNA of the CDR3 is TGTGCCAGCACCATTGTCGGGATAAGCACAGATACGCAGTATTTT.

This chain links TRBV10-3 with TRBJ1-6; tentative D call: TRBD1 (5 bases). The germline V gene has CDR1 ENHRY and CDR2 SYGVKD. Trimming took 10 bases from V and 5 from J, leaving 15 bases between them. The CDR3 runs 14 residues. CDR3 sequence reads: CASSPQEDNSPLHF. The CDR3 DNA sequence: TGTGCCAGCTCCCCACAGGAAGATAATTCACCCCTCCACTTT.

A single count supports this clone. The CDR3 DNA reads TGTGCCAGCAGTTTGGGATCCTACGAGCAGTACTTC. Encoded protein: CASSLGSYEQYF. The genes are TRBV12-3 or TRBV12-4 and TRBJ2-7, with D unresolved. V was clipped by 3 bases and J by 1 base, with 4 bases between them. CDR3 length equals 12 residues.

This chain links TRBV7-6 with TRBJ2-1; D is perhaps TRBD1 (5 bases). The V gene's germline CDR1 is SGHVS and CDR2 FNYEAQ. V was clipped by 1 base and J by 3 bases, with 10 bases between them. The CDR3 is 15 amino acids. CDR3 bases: TGTGCCAGCAGCTTAGACCCCGACAGCTACAATGAGCAGTTCTTC. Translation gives CASSLDPDSYNEQFF.

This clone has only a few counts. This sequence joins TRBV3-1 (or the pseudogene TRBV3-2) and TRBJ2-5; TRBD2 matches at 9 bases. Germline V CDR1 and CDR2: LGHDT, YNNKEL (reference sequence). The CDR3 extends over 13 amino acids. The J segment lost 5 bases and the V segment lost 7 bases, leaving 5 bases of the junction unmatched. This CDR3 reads CASTASGRETQYF. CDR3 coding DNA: TGTGCCAGCACGGCCAGCGGGAGGGAGACCCAGTACTTC.

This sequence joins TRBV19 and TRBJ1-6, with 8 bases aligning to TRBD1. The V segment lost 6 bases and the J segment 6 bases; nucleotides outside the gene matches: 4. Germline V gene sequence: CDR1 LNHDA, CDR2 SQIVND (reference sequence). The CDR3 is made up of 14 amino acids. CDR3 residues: CASRITGGNSPLHF. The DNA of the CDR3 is TGTGCCAGTAGGATCACAGGGGGTAATTCACCCCTCCACTTT.

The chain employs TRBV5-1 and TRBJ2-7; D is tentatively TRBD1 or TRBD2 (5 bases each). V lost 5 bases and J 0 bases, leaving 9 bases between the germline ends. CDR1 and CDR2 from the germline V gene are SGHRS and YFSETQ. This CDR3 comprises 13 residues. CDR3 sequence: CASRGVPSYEQYF. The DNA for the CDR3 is TGCGCCAGCAGGGGGGTGCCCTCCTACGAGCAGTACTTC.

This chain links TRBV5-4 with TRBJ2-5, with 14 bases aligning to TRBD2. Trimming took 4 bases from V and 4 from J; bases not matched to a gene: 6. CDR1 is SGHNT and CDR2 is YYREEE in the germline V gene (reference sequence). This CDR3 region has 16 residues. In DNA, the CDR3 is TGTGCCAGCAGCCTGGCCGGGACTAGCGGGGGAGAGACCCAGTACTTC. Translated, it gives CASSLAGTSGGETQYF.